This T cell receptor (beta chain) derives from a study of blood T cell repertoires in COVID-19. Across the whole study: COVID-19 samples, acute and convalescent, were from the United States, Italy and Spain. In each case, the material was cDNA or gDNA derived from T cells, B-cell-depleted T cells, or PBMCs.

From germline, CDR1 is SGDLS and CDR2 YYNGEE. The CDR3 contains 14 residues. V dropped 4 bases and J dropped 1; count of bases not matched to a gene: 2. Under the authors' procedure: Estimation of nucleated cell counts was performed using reference gene primer amplification. The assay was immunoSEQ multiplex PCR, and TCRdb's table has in-frame clones only and misses some. That table gives V, J and clone size, and the DNA gave D and trimming. The data show 90,000 or so clones, more than 70% seen once. The sequence came from a man aged 50 to 60 with active COVID-19. The chain has TRBV9 and TRBJ1-1; TRBD1 matches at 9 bases. The sample was peripheral blood. The DNA of the CDR3 is TGTGCCAGCAGCCGACAGGGGGGGAACACTGAAGCTTTCTTT. Protein product: CASSRQGGNTEAFF.